The TCR beta chain under discussion was sequenced for a study of chronic HIV infection and antiretroviral therapy (dated by TCRdb to between 2014 and 2016). As regards this clonotype: Its antigen has not been determined. No much larger clone exists at a distance of one base, and base qualities are not known.

From V the trimming removes 0 bases and from J it removes 1 base, while the gene matches leave 17 bases of the junction unaccounted for. The germline V gene yields SGDLS for CDR1 and YYNGEE for CDR2. The CDR3 measures 20 amino acids from cysteine to phenylalanine. The DNA shown is the 60-base CDR3, in frame from base 1. Receptor libraries were prepared by 5' RACE. Sequencing instrument: Illumina MiSeq. The public reads were run again by TCRdb, first through fastp at Q25 and then through MiXCR, and only productive beta chains were kept. Every distinct CDR3 protein forms one entry, paired with its most common genes and DNA. In all, the sample holds 45,000 to 55,000 distinct CDR3 sequences, and about a fifth of those were seen once. The top ten clonotypes cover roughly 3% of the sample.

The sequence was collected from an adult who had HIV and had not received antiretroviral therapy, or was an uninfected healthy control (not recorded which). The chain uses TRBV9 and TRBJ2-3, with 7 bases matching TRBD1. Sample: peripheral blood. The sequence in DNA is TGTGCCAGCAGCGTAGACCCGCAGGGGGATGCGCGGCGACGCACAGATACGCAGTATTTT. It codes for CASSVDPQGDARRRTDTQYF.